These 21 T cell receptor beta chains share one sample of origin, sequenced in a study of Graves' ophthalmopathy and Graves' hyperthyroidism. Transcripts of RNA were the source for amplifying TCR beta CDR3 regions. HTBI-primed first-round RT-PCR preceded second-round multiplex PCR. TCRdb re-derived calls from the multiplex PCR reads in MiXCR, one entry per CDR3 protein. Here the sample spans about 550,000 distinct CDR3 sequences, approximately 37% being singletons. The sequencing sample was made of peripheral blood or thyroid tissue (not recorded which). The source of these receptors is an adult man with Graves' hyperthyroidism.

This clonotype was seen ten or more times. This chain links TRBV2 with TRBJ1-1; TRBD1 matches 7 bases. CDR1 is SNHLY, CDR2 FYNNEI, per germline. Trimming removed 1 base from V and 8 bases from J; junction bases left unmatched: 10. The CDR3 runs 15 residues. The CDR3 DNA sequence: TGTGCCAGCAGTGAAGGTGGTGGTGAGACAGGGGAAGCTTTCTTT. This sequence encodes CASSEGGGETGEAFF.

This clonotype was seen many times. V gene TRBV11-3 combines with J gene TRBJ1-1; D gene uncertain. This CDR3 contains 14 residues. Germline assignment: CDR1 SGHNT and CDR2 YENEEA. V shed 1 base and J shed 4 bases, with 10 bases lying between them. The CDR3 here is CASSLATWSTEAFF. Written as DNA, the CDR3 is TGTGCCAGCAGCTTAGCCACTTGGAGCACTGAAGCTTTCTTT.

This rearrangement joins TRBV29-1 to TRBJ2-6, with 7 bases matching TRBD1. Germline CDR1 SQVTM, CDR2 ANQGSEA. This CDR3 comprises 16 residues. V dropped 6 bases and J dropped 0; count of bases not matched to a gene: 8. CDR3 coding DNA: TGCAGCGTCGACACGACAGGGTTCTCTGGGGCCAACGTCCTGACTTTC. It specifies CSVDTTGFSGANVLTF. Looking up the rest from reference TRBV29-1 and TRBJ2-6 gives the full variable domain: SAVISQKPSRDICQRGTSLTIQCQVDSQVTMMFWYRQQPGQSLTLIATANQGSEATYESGFVIDKFPISRPNLTFSTLTVSNMSPEDSSIYLCSVDTTGFSGANVLTFGAGSRLTVL.

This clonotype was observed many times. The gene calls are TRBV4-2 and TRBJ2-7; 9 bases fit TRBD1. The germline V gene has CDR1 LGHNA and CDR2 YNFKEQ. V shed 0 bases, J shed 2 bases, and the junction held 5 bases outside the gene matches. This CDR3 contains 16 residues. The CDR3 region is CASSQDQGQGTYEQYF. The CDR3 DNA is TGTGCCAGCAGCCAAGATCAGGGACAGGGAACCTACGAGCAGTACTTC.

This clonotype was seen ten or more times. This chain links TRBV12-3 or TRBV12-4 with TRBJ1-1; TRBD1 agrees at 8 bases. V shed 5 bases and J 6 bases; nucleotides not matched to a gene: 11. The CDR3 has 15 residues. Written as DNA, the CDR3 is TGTGCCAGCAGTCCTAAGACAGGGGATACCGCTGAAGCTTTCTTT. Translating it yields CASSPKTGDTAEAFF.

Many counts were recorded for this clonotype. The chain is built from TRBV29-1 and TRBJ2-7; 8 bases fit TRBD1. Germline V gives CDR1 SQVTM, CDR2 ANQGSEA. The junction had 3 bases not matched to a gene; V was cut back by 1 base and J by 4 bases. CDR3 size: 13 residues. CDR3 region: CSVEGGQVYEQYF. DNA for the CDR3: TGCAGCGTTGAAGGGGGACAGGTTTACGAGCAGTACTTC.

The CDR3 DNA is TGTGCCAGCAGCTTAGAGGGCAGGTCCCCAAATATCTATGGCTACACCTTC. It codes for CASSLEGRSPNIYGYTF. This sequence joins TRBV11-2 and TRBJ1-2; no clear D. Trimming took off 0 bases at V and 4 bases at J, with 18 bases between the two ends. The length of the CDR3 is 17 residues. CDR1 and CDR2 (germline): SGHAT, FQNNGV.

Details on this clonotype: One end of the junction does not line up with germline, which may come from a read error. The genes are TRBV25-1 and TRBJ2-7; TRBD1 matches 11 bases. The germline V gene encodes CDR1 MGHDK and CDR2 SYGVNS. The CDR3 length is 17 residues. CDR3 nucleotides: TGTGCCAACAGTGAATATCATCGGGACAGGGGGGACTACGAGCAGTACTTC. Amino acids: CANSEYHRDRGDYEQYF.

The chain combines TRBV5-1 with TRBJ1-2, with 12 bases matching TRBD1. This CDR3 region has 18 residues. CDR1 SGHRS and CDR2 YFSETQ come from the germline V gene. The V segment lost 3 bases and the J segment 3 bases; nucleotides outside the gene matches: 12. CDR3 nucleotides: TGCGCCAGCAGCTCGAAACCGGGACAGGGGGCTTTCGACTATGGCTACACCTTC. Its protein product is CASSSKPGQGAFDYGYTF.

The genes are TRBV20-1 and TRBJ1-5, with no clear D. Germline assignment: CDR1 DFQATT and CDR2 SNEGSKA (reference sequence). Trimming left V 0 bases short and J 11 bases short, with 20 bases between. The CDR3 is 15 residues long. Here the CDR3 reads CSAREADGDQETQHF. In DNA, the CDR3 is TGCAGTGCTAGAGAAGCGGACGGCGACCAAGAGACCCAGCATTTT.

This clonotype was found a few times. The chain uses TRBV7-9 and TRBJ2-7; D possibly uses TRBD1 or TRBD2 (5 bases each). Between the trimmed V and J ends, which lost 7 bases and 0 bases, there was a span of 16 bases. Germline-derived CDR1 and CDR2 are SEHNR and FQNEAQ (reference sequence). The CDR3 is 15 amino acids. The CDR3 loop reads CASTTRDRSSYEQYF. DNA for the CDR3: TGTGCCAGCACCACCCGGGACCGGAGCTCCTACGAGCAGTACTTC. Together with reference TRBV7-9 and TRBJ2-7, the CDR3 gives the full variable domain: DTGVSQNPRHKITKRGQNVTFRCDPISEHNRLYWYRQTLGQGPEFLTYFQNEAQLEKSRLLSDRFSAERPKGSFSTLEIQRTEQGDSAMYLCASTTRDRSSYEQYFGPGTRLTVT.

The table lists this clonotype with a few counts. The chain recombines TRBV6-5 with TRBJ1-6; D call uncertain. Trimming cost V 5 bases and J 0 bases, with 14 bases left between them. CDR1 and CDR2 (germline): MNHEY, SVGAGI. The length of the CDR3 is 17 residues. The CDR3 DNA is TGTGCCAGCAGTGCGGACCTTCCCTTCTCCTATAATTCACCCCTCCACTTT. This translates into CASSADLPFSYNSPLHF.

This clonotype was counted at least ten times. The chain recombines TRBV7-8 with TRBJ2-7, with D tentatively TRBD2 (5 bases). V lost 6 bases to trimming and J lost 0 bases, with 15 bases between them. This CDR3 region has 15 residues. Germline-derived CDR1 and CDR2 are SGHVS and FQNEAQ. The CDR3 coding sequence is TGTGCCAGCAGTTTTAGCGCGCGGAGCTCCTACGAGCAGTACTTC. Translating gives CASSFSARSSYEQYF. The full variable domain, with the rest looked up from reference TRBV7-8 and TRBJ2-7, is GAGVSQSPRYKVAKRGQDVALRCDPISGHVSLFWYQQALGQGPEFLTYFQNEAQLDKSGLPSDRFFAERPEGSVSTLKIQRTQQEDSAVYLCASSFSARSSYEQYFGPGTRLTVT.

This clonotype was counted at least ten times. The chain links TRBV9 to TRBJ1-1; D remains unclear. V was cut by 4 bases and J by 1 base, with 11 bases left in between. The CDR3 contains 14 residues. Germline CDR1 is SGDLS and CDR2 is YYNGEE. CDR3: CASSLTEGNTEAFF. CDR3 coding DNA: TGTGCCAGCAGCCTTACGGAGGGGAACACTGAAGCTTTCTTT. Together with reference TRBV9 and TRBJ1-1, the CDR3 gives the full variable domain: DSGVTQTPKHLITATGQRVTLRCSPRSGDLSVYWYQQSLDQGLQFLIQYYNGEERAKGNILERFSAQQFPDLHSELNLSSLELGDSALYFCASSLTEGNTEAFFGQGTRLTVV.

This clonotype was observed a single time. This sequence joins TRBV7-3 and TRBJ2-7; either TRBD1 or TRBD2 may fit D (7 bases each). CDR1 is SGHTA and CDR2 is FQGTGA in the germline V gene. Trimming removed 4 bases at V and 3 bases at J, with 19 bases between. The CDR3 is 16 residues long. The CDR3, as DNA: TGTGCCAGCAGCTCCAAGCGGGGCAGGGGGGACTACGAGCAGTACTTC. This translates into CASSSKRGRGDYEQYF.

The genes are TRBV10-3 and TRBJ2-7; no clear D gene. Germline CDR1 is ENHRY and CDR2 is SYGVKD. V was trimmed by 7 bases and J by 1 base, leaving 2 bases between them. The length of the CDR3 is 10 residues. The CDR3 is CAINSYEQYF. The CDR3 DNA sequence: TGTGCCATCAATTCCTACGAGCAGTACTTC.

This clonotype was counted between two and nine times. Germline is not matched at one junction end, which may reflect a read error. The CDR3 bases are TGTGCCAGCAGCTTACCCCTCAGGGGCCCCACCGGGGAGCTGTTTTTT. Encoded protein: CASSLPLRGPTGELFF. This chain connects TRBV5-1 to TRBJ2-2; D may be TRBD1 (6 bases). Germline assignment: CDR1 SGHRS and CDR2 YFSETQ. The CDR3 runs to 16 residues.

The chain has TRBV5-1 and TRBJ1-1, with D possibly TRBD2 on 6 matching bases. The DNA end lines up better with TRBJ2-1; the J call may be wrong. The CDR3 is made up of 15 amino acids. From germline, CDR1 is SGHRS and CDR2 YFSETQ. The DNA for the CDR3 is TGCGCCAGCAGCTTGGGTGGAGGAGGGCCCAATGAGCAGTTCTTC. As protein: CASSLGGGGPNEQFF.

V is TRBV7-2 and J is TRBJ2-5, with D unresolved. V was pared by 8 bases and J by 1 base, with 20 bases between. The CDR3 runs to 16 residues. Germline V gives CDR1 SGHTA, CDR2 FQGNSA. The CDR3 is CASSSDGQALQETQYF. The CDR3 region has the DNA TGTGCCAGCTCATCCGACGGCCAGGCCCTCCAAGAGACCCAGTACTTC.

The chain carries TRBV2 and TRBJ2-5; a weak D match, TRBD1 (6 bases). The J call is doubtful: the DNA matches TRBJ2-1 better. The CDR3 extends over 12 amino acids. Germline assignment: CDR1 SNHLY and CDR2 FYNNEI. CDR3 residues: CASSTGTNEQFF. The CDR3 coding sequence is TGTGCCAGCTCTACAGGGACAAATGAGCAGTTCTTC.

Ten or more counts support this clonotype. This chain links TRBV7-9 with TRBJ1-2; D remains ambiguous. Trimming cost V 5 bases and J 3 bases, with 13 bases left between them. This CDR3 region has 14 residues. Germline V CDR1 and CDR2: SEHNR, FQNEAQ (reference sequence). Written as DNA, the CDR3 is TGTGCCAGCAGCACCGCGGACGGATACTATGGCTACACCTTC. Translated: CASSTADGYYGYTF.